The 13 T cell receptor beta chains in this list originate from one sample, sequenced in a study of T-cell reconstitution after alpha-beta-depleted transplantation in children. A library of TCRbeta sequences, prepared with unique molecular identifiers, was generated. In TCRdb, the PCR reads were re-called with MiXCR into one record per CDR3 protein. The table shows about 610,000 distinct CDR3 sequences, with about 10% occurring only once. Sequencing was performed on PBMCs from the stem cell graft donor, taken from the stem cell graft. The receptors originated from a human donor who donated a stem cell graft to a child with acute myeloid leukemia.

In this sample, this clonotype turned up a few times. V is TRBV20-1 and J is TRBJ2-7; perhaps TRBD2 as D (6 bases). The V and J ends lost 7 bases and 4 bases respectively, with 14 bases between them. Germline V gene data show CDR1 as DFQATT and CDR2 as SNEGSKA (reference sequence). This CDR3 has 12 residues. CDR3 bases: TGCAGTGGGGCTAGCGACCCGTACGAGCAGTACTTC. Translated: CSGASDPYEQYF.

This clonotype was seen a handful of times. The CDR3 DNA reads as TGCAGCGCCGGACGAGGGGACTACAATGAGCAGTTCTTC. This gives the protein CSAGRGDYNEQFF. The V and J genes are TRBV29-1 and TRBJ2-1; D may correspond to TRBD1 or TRBD2 (5 bases each). CDR3 length equals 13 residues. Deletions cut 7 bases from V and 3 bases from J, with 13 bases between. Germline V lookup: CDR1 SQVTM, CDR2 ANQGSEA.

The V and J genes are TRBV20-1 and TRBJ2-1, with a weak D call TRBD2 (6 bases). The CDR3 is 14 residues long. CDR1 is DFQATT, CDR2 SNEGSKA, per germline (reference sequence). V lost 5 bases, J lost 10 bases, and 21 bases lay in between. The CDR3 here is CSALGEVGRGEQFF. CDR3 DNA: TGCAGTGCTTTAGGGGAGGTTGGTAGGGGAGAGCAGTTCTTC.

The gene calls are TRBV6-5 and TRBJ2-2; TRBD1 agrees at 8 bases. This CDR3 region has 15 residues. J lost 7 bases, V lost 5 bases, and 9 bases had no gene match. CDR1 and CDR2 (germline): MNHEY, SVGAGI. The CDR3 is CASSTGQGLGGELFF. Written as DNA, the CDR3 is TGTGCCAGCAGTACTGGACAGGGTTTGGGCGGGGAGCTGTTTTTT.

This clonotype has only a few counts. The rearrangement uses TRBV29-1 and TRBJ2-1, with TRBD2 identical over 7 bases. CDR1 is SQVTM, CDR2 ANQGSEA, per germline. The V segment lost 7 bases and the J segment 0 bases; nucleotides outside the gene matches: 6. The CDR3 contains 14 residues. CDR3 loop: CSALRGSSYNEQFF. Here the CDR3 DNA reads TGCAGCGCTCTGCGGGGGAGCTCCTACAATGAGCAGTTCTTC.

This clonotype was seen only a few times. V is TRBV5-1 and J is TRBJ2-7; no reliable D call. The CDR3 has 14 residues. The germline gives CDR1 SGHRS, CDR2 YFSETQ. The V end was cut by 0 bases, the J end by 0 bases, with 7 bases between. As DNA, the CDR3 is TGCGCCAGCAGCTTGGAATACAGCTCCTACGAGCAGTACTTC. The encoded protein is CASSLEYSSYEQYF.

This sequence joins TRBV12-3 or TRBV12-4 and TRBJ1-2, with 8 bases fitting TRBD1. J lost 0 bases, V lost 6 bases, and 6 bases had no gene match. The CDR3 has 15 amino acids. The CDR3, as DNA: TGTGCCAGCAGCATGACAGGGGCCGCTAACTATGGCTACACCTTC. Its protein is CASSMTGAANYGYTF.

At least ten counts were recorded for this clonotype. This chain uses TRBV7-4 with TRBJ2-7; unclear D gene. The CDR3 is 14 residues long. Trimming left V 1 base short and J 1 base short, with 8 bases between. Germline CDR1 reads SGHVT; CDR2 reads SQSDAQ. Here the CDR3 reads CASSLVGLSYEQYF. CDR3 coding DNA: TGTGCCAGCAGCTTAGTGGGCCTATCCTACGAGCAGTACTTC.

Details on this clonotype: One base away lies a much larger clone, so this may be a sequencing read error. The chain recombines TRBV20-1 with TRBJ2-1; tentative D call: TRBD2 (5 bases). From germline, CDR1 is DFQATT and CDR2 SNEGSKA (reference sequence). The CDR3 loop spans 15 amino acids. As DNA, the CDR3 is TGCAATGCTACGCAGACGAAGCGGCTACTCGATGAGCAGTTCTTC. It translates to CNATQTKRLLDEQFF.

This clonotype was detected a few times. This chain links TRBV2 with TRBJ1-1, with 7 nucleotides matching TRBD1. CDR3 size: 13 residues. Germline V CDR1 and CDR2: SNHLY, FYNNEI. The V gene end was trimmed by 4 bases and the J gene end by 11 bases; junction bases not matched to a gene: 10. Here the CDR3 DNA reads TGTGCCAGCAGTGGGGTAGGACAGGCAATGGCTTTCTTT. It codes for CASSGVGQAMAFF.

This clonotype has a count of ten or more. The chain combines TRBV6-1 with TRBJ1-1; D unresolved. The V and J ends lost 7 bases and 0 bases respectively, with 9 bases between them. From germline, CDR1 is MNHNS and CDR2 SASEGT. This CDR3 region has 13 residues. The CDR3 DNA follows: TGTGCCAGCAACCTCGGCGTGAACACTGAAGCTTTCTTT. Translated, it gives CASNLGVNTEAFF.

This clonotype showed up many times. The chain carries TRBV5-1 and TRBJ2-7, with D perhaps matching TRBD2 (5 bases). There are 14 residues in the CDR3. Germline V lookup: CDR1 SGHRS, CDR2 YFSETQ. The ends were cut back, 5 bases at V and 3 bases at J, with 15 bases in the middle. In DNA form, the CDR3 reads TGCGCCAGCAGTCCGGACTCCGTTGGCTACGAGCAGTACTTC. Its translation is CASSPDSVGYEQYF. Full variable domain (missing parts from reference TRBV5-1 and TRBJ2-7): KAGVTQTPRYLIKTRGQQVTLSCSPISGHRSVSWYQQTPGQGLQFLFEYFSETQRNKGNFPGRFSGRQFSNSRSEMNVSTLELGDSALYLCASSPDSVGYEQYFGPGTRLTVT.

The chain joins TRBV7-2 to TRBJ2-2; 8 bases are a match to TRBD2. This CDR3 spans 18 amino acids. V dropped 5 bases and J dropped 0; count of bases not matched to a gene: 11. The germline CDR1 and CDR2 sequences are SGHTA and FQGNSA. This chain's CDR3 is CASSRRRTGGTNTGELFF. The CDR3 nucleotides read TGTGCCAGCAGCCGGAGGAGAACGGGAGGGACGAACACCGGGGAGCTGTTTTTT.